Below, one T cell receptor (beta chain) is given with its context. Its antigen is not known. The data were taken from a study of cytomegalovirus exposure and HLA in healthy donors. Study conclusions and caveats: The CMV antigen specificity of a few CMV-associated chains was confirmed through in vitro analysis. The study labeled 164 TCR beta chains cytomegalovirus-associated.

The donors were in the roughly 110-subject validation cohort, distinct from the roughly 720-subject first cohort. The CDR3 is 13 amino acids. Germline assignment: CDR1 ENHRY and CDR2 SYGVKD. Sequenced by immunoSEQ multiplex PCR; TCRdb stores in-frame clones only, minus some. The repertoire has more than 55,000 clones, approximately 96% of them found once; the top ten carry approximately 1%. The sample was PBMCs. The genes are TRBV10-3 and TRBJ2-1; D call uncertain. The source is a man in his late teens or twenties in good health and CMV-seronegative. The CDR3 region has the DNA TGTGCAAACGCTAATGCCCGTCGCAATGAGCAGTTCTTC. Protein: CANANARRNEQFF.